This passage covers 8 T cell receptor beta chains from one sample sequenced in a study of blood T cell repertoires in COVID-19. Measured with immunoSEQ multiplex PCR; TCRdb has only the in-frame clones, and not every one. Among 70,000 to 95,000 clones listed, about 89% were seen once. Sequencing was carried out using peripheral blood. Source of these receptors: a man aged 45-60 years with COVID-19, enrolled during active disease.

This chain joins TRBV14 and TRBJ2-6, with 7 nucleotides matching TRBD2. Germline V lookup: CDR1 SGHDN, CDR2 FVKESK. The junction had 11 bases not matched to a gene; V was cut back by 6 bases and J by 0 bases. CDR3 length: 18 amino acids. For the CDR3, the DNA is TGTGCCAGCAGTCGATTGGGAGGGTACGGCTCTGGGGCCAACGTCCTGACTTTC. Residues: CASSRLGGYGSGANVLTF.

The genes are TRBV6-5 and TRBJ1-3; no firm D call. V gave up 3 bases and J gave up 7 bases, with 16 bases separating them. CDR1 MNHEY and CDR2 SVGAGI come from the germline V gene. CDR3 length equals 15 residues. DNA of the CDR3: TGTGCCAGCAGTTATCAAGGTGGTTCGGGGAACACCATATATTTT. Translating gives CASSYQGGSGNTIYF.

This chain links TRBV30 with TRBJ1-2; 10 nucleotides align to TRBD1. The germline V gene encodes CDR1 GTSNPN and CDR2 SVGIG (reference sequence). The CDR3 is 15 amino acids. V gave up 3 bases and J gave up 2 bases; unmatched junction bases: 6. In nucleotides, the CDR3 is TGTGCCTGGAGCCTGAAGGGACAGGGGAACTATGGCTACACCTTC. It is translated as CAWSLKGQGNYGYTF.

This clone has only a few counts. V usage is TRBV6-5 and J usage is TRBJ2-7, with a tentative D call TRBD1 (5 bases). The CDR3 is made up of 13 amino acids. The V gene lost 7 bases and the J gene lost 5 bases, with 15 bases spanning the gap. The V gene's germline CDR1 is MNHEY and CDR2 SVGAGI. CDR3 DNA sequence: TGTGCCAGCAACAGCAGGGAAGTAGACGAGCAGTACTTC. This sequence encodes CASNSREVDEQYF.

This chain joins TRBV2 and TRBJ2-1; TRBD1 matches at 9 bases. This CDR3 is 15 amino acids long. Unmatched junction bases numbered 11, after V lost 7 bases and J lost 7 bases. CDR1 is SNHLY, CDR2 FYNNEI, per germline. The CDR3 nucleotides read TGTGCCAGCACATTTACCGGGACAGGGAGTAATGAGCAGTTCTTC. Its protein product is CASTFTGTGSNEQFF.

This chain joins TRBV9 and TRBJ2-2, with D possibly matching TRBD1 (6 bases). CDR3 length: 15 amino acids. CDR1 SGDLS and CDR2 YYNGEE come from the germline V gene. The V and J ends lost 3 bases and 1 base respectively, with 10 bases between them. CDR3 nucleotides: TGTGCCAGCAGCGCCCTACAGGGGAACACCGGGGAGCTGTTTTTT. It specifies CASSALQGNTGELFF.

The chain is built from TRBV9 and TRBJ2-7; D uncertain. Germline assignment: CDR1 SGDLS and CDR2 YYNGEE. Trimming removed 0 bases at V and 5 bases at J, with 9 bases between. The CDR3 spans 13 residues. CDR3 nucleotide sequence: TGTGCCAGCAGCGTAGGTAGTAGCAACGAGCAGTACTTC. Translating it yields CASSVGSSNEQYF.

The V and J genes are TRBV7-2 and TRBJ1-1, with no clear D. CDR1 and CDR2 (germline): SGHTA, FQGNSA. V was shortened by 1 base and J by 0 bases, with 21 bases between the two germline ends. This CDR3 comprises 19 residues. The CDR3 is CASSLDSPTRHTLNTEAFF. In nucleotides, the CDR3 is TGTGCCAGCAGCTTAGATTCTCCTACCAGACATACACTGAACACTGAAGCTTTCTTT.